This T cell receptor beta chain is drawn from a study of cytomegalovirus exposure and HLA in healthy donors. Overall study results and limits: The authors enumerated under 200 TCR beta chains as linked to cytomegalovirus.

This clone has more than one count but fewer than ten. Its antigen is undetermined. The germline V gene has CDR1 SGHTS and CDR2 YDEGEE. Trimming left V 1 base short and J 2 bases short, with 7 bases between. This CDR3 has 13 amino acids. The study ran its PCR with 60 Vbeta and 13 Jbeta primers. Sequencing used immunoSEQ multiplex PCR; TCRdb keeps in-frame clones, though not all of them. The sample lists some 160,000 clones, 73% occurring once. V is TRBV5-8 and J is TRBJ2-7; TRBD1 might be the D (5 bases). Sequencing was done on a sample of PBMCs. This sequence originates from a woman under 30 in good health and CMV-seropositive. CDR3 region: CASSLQGTYEQYF. CDR3 nucleotide sequence: TGTGCCAGCAGCTTGCAGGGAACCTACGAGCAGTACTTC. Looking up the rest from reference TRBV5-8 and TRBJ2-7 gives the full variable domain: EAGVTQSPTHLIKTRGQQATLRCSPISGHTSVYWYQQALGLGLQFLLWYDEGEERNRGNFPPRFSGRQFPNYSSELNVNALELEDSALYLCASSLQGTYEQYFGPGTRLTVT.